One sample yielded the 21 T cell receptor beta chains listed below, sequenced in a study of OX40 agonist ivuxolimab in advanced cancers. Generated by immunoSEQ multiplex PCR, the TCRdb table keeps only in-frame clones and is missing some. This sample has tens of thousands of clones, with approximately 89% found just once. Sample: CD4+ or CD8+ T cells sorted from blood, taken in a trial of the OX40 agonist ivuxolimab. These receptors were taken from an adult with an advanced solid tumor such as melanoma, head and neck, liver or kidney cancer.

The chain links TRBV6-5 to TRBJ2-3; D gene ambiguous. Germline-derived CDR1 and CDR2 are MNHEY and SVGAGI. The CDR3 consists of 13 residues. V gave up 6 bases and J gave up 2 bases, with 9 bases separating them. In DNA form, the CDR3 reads TGTGCCAGCAGGAAGGACGCCACAGATACGCAGTATTTT. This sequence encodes CASRKDATDTQYF.

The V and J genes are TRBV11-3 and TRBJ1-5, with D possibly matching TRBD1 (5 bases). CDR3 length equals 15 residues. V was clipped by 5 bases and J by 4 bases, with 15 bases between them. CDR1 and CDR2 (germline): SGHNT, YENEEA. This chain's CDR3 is CASSPSREWNQPQHF. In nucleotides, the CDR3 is TGTGCCAGCAGCCCCTCCAGGGAATGGAATCAGCCCCAGCATTTT.

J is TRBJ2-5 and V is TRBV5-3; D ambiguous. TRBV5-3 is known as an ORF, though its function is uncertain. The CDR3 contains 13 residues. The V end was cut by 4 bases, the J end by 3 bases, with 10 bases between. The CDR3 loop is CARSSDSEETQYF. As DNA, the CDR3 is TGTGCCAGAAGCAGCGACTCGGAAGAGACCCAGTACTTC.

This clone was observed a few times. The CDR3 protein is CASGTGGNYGYTF. The DNA for the CDR3 is TGTGCCAGCGGGACAGGGGGCAACTATGGCTACACCTTC. The genes are TRBV2 and TRBJ1-2; 12 positions match TRBD1. There are 13 residues in the CDR3. The V segment lost 8 bases and the J segment 2 bases; nucleotides outside the gene matches: 0. Germline V CDR1 and CDR2: SNHLY, FYNNEI.

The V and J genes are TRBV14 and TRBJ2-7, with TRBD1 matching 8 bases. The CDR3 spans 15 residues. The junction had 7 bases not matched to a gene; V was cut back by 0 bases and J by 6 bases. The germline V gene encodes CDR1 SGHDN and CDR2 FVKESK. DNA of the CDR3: TGTGCCAGCAGCCAAGATTTGGTCAGGGGGCGCGAGCAGTACTTC. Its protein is CASSQDLVRGREQYF.

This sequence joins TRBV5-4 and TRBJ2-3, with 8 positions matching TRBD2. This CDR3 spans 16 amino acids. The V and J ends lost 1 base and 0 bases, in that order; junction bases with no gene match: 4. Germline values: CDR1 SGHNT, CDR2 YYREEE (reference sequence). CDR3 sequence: CASSLFRGGSTDTQYF. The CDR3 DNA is TGTGCCAGCAGCTTGTTTCGGGGGGGAAGCACAGATACGCAGTATTTT.

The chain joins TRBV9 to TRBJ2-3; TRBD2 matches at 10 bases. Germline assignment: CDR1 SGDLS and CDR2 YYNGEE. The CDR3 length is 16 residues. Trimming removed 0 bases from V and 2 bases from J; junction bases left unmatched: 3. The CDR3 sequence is CASSVASGGLTDTQYF. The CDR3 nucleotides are TGTGCCAGCAGCGTAGCTAGCGGGGGCCTCACAGATACGCAGTATTTT.

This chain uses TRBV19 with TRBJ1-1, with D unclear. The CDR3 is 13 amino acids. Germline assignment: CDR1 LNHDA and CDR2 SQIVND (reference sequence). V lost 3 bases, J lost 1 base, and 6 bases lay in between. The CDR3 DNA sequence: TGTGCCAGTAGTATGCTCGGGAACACTGAAGCTTTCTTT. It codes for CASSMLGNTEAFF.

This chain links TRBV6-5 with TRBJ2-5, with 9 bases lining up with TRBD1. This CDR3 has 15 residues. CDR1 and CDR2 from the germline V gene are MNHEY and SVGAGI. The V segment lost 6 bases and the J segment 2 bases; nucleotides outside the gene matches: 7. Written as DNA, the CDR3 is TGTGCCAGCAGCCCGGGACAGGGTCGGCAAGAGACCCAGTACTTC. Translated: CASSPGQGRQETQYF.

CDR3 protein: CASSLDWVVAQYF. In DNA form, the CDR3 reads TGTGCCAGCAGCTTAGATTGGGTAGTTGCGCAGTATTTT. The chain employs TRBV7-2 and TRBJ2-3; D not certain. The CDR3 totals 13 residues. Germline-derived CDR1 and CDR2 are SGHTA and FQGNSA. The V gene lost 1 base and the J gene lost 10 bases, with 12 bases spanning the gap. The full variable domain, its missing parts supplied by reference TRBV7-2 and TRBJ2-3, is GAGVSQSPSNKVTEKGKDVELRCDPISGHTALYWYRQSLGQGLEFLIYFQGNSAPDKSGLPSDRFSAERTGGSVSTLTIQRTQQEDSAVYLCASSLDWVVAQYFGPGTRLTVL.

The CDR3 sequence is CAWSDGLSNSPLHF. As DNA, the CDR3 is TGTGCCTGGAGTGATGGCCTCTCTAATTCACCCCTCCACTTT. This chain links TRBV30 with TRBJ1-6; no definite D call. This CDR3 has 14 residues. Between the trimmed V and J ends, which lost 1 base and 6 bases, there was a span of 10 bases. The germline CDR1 and CDR2 sequences are GTSNPN and SVGIG (reference sequence).

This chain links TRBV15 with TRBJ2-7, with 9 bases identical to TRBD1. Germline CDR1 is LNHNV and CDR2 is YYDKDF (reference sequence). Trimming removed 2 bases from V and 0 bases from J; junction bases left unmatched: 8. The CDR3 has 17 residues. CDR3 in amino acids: CATSRPTGGPSSYEQYF. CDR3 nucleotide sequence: TGTGCCACCAGCAGACCAACAGGGGGCCCTAGCTCCTACGAGCAGTACTTC.

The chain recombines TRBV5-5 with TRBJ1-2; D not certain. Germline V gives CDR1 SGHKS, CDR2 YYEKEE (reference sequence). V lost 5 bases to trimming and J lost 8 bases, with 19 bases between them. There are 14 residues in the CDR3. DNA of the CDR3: TGTGCCAGCAGGACGGAACAGACCGTCTCCGGCTACACCTTC. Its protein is CASRTEQTVSGYTF.

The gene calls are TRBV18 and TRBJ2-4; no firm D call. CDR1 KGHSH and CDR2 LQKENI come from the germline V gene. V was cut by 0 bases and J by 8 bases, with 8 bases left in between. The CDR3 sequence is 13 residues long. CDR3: CASSPPVRDIQYF. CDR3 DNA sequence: TGTGCCAGCTCACCACCAGTTCGGGACATTCAGTACTTC.

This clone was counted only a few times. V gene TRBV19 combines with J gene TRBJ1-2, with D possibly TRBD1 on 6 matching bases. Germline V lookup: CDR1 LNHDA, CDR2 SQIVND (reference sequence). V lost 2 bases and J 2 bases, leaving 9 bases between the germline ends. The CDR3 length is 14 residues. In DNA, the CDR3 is TGTGCCAGTAGTATATCCGGACAGAACTATGGCTACACCTTC. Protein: CASSISGQNYGYTF.

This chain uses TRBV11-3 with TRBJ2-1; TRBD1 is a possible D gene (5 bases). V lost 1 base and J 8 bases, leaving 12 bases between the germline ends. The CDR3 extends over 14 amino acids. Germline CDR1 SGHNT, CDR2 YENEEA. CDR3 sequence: CASSLGGSGDEQFF. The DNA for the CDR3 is TGTGCCAGCAGCTTAGGGGGCTCAGGCGATGAGCAGTTCTTC. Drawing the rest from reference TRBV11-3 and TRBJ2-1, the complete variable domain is EAGVVQSPRYKIIEKKQPVAFWCNPISGHNTLYWYLQNLGQGPELLIRYENEEAVDDSQLPKDRFSAERLKGVDSTLKIQPAELGDSAVYLCASSLGGSGDEQFFGPGTRLTVL.

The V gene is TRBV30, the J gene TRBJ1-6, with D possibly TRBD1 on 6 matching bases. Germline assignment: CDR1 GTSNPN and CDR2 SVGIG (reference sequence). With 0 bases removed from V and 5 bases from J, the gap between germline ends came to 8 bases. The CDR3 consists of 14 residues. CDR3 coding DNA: TGTGCCTGGAGTGTACAGGGAAATAATTCACCCCTCCACTTT. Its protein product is CAWSVQGNNSPLHF.

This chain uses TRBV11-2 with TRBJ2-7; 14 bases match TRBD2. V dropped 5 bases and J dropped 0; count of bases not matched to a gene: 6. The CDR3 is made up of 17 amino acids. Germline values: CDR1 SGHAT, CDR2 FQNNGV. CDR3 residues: CASSPGLAGVSSYEQYF. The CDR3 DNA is TGTGCCAGCAGCCCGGGACTAGCGGGGGTAAGCTCCTACGAGCAGTACTTC.

CDR3 nucleotide sequence: TGTGCCAGTAGTAGTAGTAGTAGCGGGGGTACGCAGTATTTT. The encoded protein is CASSSSSSGGTQYF. The chain joins TRBV19 to TRBJ2-3; TRBD2 matches 9 bases. V shed 4 bases, J shed 8 bases, and the junction held 7 bases outside the gene matches. This CDR3 is 14 amino acids long. Looked up from germline, CDR1 is LNHDA and CDR2 is SQIVND (reference sequence).

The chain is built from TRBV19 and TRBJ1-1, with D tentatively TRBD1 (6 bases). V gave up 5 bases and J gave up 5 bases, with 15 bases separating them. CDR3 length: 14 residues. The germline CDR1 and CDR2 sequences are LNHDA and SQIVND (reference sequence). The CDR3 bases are TGTGCCAGTAGTCGCCGACAGAGGGGGACTGAAGCTTTCTTT. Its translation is CASSRRQRGTEAFF.

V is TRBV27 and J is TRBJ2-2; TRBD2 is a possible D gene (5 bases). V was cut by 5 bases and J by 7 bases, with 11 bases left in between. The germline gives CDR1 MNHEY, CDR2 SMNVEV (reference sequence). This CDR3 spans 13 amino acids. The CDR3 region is CASSAWAGGELFF. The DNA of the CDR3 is TGTGCCAGCAGTGCTTGGGCGGGCGGGGAGCTGTTTTTT.